The 21 T cell receptor beta chains below come from one sample, sequenced in a study of cytomegalovirus exposure and HLA in healthy donors. The PCR made use of 60 Vbeta and 13 Jbeta primers. Here immunoSEQ multiplex PCR was the method, and the copy in TCRdb shows in-frame clones only, minus some. The sample contains 160,000 or so clones, roughly 79% of which appear only once. Material for sequencing was PBMCs. The receptor set was obtained from a man aged 40-55 years in good health and CMV-seronegative.

This clone was seen a handful of times. This chain links TRBV7-8 with TRBJ2-1, with TRBD2 matching over 11 bases. CDR1 SGHVS and CDR2 FQNEAQ come from the germline V gene. This CDR3 is 13 amino acids long. With V trimmed by 5 bases and J by 11 bases, 5 bases remained unmatched. The CDR3 DNA follows: TGTGCCAGCAGCAGCGGGACTAGCGGAAAGCAGTTCTTC. It encodes CASSSGTSGKQFF. Full variable domain (outside the CDR3, taken from reference TRBV7-8 and TRBJ2-1): GAGVSQSPRYKVAKRGQDVALRCDPISGHVSLFWYQQALGQGPEFLTYFQNEAQLDKSGLPSDRFFAERPEGSVSTLKIQRTQQEDSAVYLCASSSGTSGKQFFGPGTRLTVL.

V usage is TRBV7-9 and J usage is TRBJ1-1; TRBD1 is a possible D gene (5 bases). Germline CDR1 reads SEHNR; CDR2 reads FQNEAQ (reference sequence). The CDR3 consists of 15 residues. The V and J ends lost 1 base and 5 bases respectively, with 14 bases between them. The CDR3 DNA reads TGTGCCAGCAGCTTAGAAGCAGGGAGCGGGACTGAAGCTTTCTTT. Translated: CASSLEAGSGTEAFF.

This clone appeared once. V usage is TRBV11-2 and J usage is TRBJ2-7; 7 nucleotides agree with TRBD1. CDR3 length: 14 residues. Trimming took 3 bases from V and 5 from J; bases not matched to a gene: 7. Germline values: CDR1 SGHAT, CDR2 FQNNGV. The CDR3 nucleotides are TGTGCCAGCAGCTTTCAAAGGACAGGCAACGAGCAGTACTTC. Its protein product is CASSFQRTGNEQYF.

This chain uses TRBV2 with TRBJ2-2; D might be TRBD1 (6 bases). The CDR3 spans 13 residues. Germline-derived CDR1 and CDR2 are SNHLY and FYNNEI. V lost 8 bases and J 4 bases, leaving 11 bases between the germline ends. CDR3 sequence reads: CASGEQGTGELFF. In nucleotides, the CDR3 is TGTGCCAGCGGGGAACAGGGCACCGGGGAGCTGTTTTTT.

The chain is built from TRBV30 and TRBJ2-7, with D possibly TRBD2 on 5 matching bases. This CDR3 region has 13 residues. Per the germline V gene, CDR1 is GTSNPN and CDR2 is SVGIG (reference sequence). Trimming cost V 3 bases and J 2 bases, with 11 bases left between them. CDR3 protein: CAWRDFITYEQYF. In DNA, the CDR3 is TGTGCCTGGAGGGACTTTATTACCTACGAGCAGTACTTC.

The CDR3 reads CASSPLAEAYEQYF. CDR3 in DNA: TGTGCCAGCAGTCCGTTAGCGGAAGCCTACGAGCAGTACTTC. The J gene is TRBJ2-7, the V gene TRBV27; perhaps TRBD2 as D (6 bases). In germline, CDR1 is MNHEY, CDR2 SMNVEV (reference sequence). This CDR3 has 14 amino acids. V was pared by 5 bases and J by 2 bases, with 13 bases between.

This clone has a single count. CDR3 region: CASSLARGQGGKDGYTF. CDR3 coding DNA: TGTGCCAGCAGCTTAGCTAGAGGACAGGGGGGAAAGGATGGCTACACCTTC. The chain uses TRBV7-2 and TRBJ1-2; 10 bases match TRBD1. J was trimmed by 6 bases and V by 0 bases; bases with no gene match: 10. The germline CDR1 and CDR2 sequences are SGHTA and FQGNSA. This CDR3 spans 17 amino acids.

This clone was detected a few times. The CDR3 DNA reads as TGTGCCAGCAGCTCACCGGGACTAAACCCCTCGGACGAGCAGTACTTC. This sequence encodes CASSSPGLNPSDEQYF. This chain joins TRBV5-4 and TRBJ2-7; 7 bases line up with TRBD2. There are 16 residues in the CDR3. J lost 5 bases, V lost 3 bases, and 14 bases had no gene match. Germline values: CDR1 SGHNT, CDR2 YYREEE (reference sequence).

The gene calls are TRBV7-2 and TRBJ2-2; D gene unclear. The length of the CDR3 is 13 residues. The germline V gene has CDR1 SGHTA and CDR2 FQGNSA. With 8 bases removed from V and 2 bases from J, the gap between germline ends came to 9 bases. CDR3 nucleotides: TGTGCCAGCGATAGATTCAACACCGGGGAGCTGTTTTTT. This codes for CASDRFNTGELFF.

This chain joins TRBV28 and TRBJ2-3, with 7 bases that match TRBD2. The CDR3 is 15 residues long. CDR1 MDHEN and CDR2 SYDVKM come from the germline V gene. Trimming removed 7 bases from V and 4 bases from J; junction bases left unmatched: 11. The CDR3 DNA reads TGTGCCAGCAATTGGGGGGAGGGTTTCGCAGATACGCAGTATTTT. Its protein product is CASNWGEGFADTQYF.

This clone has just one count. The V gene is TRBV6-1, the J gene TRBJ2-1; perhaps TRBD2 as D (5 bases). Trimming took 4 bases from V and 2 from J, leaving 12 bases between them. This CDR3 has 15 residues. Germline CDR1 reads MNHNS; CDR2 reads SASEGT. The CDR3: CASSVEDSAYNEQFF. The DNA for the CDR3 is TGTGCCAGCAGTGTGGAGGACTCCGCCTACAATGAGCAGTTCTTC.

This chain links TRBV6-6 with TRBJ1-4; D not certain. Trimming stripped 8 bases from V and 5 bases from J, with 9 bases between. The CDR3 runs to 12 residues. In germline, CDR1 is MNHNY, CDR2 SVGAGI (reference sequence). DNA for the CDR3: TGTGCCAGCCGGGATCCCAATGAAAAACTGTTTTTT. This encodes CASRDPNEKLFF.

The rearrangement links TRBV5-1 to TRBJ2-1; 7 bases are a match to TRBD1. Per germline, CDR1 SGHRS and CDR2 YFSETQ. The CDR3 is 17 amino acids. The V segment lost 4 bases and the J segment 0 bases; nucleotides outside the gene matches: 10. CDR3 DNA sequence: TGCGCCAGCAGCCAGACGTTGGGACAGAGCTCCTACAATGAGCAGTTCTTC. As protein: CASSQTLGQSSYNEQFF. Drawing the rest from reference TRBV5-1 and TRBJ2-1, the complete variable domain is KAGVTQTPRYLIKTRGQQVTLSCSPISGHRSVSWYQQTPGQGLQFLFEYFSETQRNKGNFPGRFSGRQFSNSRSEMNVSTLELGDSALYLCASSQTLGQSSYNEQFFGPGTRLTVL.

The gene calls are TRBV7-2 and TRBJ1-2; TRBD1 agrees at 7 bases. The CDR3 totals 14 residues. Germline trimming cut 3 bases from V and 6 bases from J; bases unmatched to any gene: 7. In germline, CDR1 is SGHTA, CDR2 FQGNSA. CDR3 sequence: CASSFRDRINGYTF. CDR3 nucleotides: TGTGCCAGCAGCTTCCGGGACAGAATTAATGGCTACACCTTC.

The chain uses TRBV12-5 and TRBJ2-1; maybe TRBD2 (6 bases). The CDR3 is 13 residues long. V lost 4 bases to trimming and J lost 3 bases, with 7 bases between them. Germline V gives CDR1 LGHNT, CDR2 FRNRAP. The CDR3 reads CASGWDFYNEQFF. The CDR3 DNA follows: TGTGCTAGTGGTTGGGACTTCTACAATGAGCAGTTCTTC.

V is TRBV11-3 and J is TRBJ2-7; tentatively, D is TRBD1 (6 bases). Germline V CDR1 and CDR2: SGHNT, YENEEA. Trimming shortened V by 1 base and J by 0 bases, and 7 bases separated the two germline ends. The CDR3 length is 14 residues. CDR3 in DNA: TGTGCCAGCAGCTTAGGGGGGCCCTCCTACGAGCAGTACTTC. Its translation: CASSLGGPSYEQYF.

The chain's CDR3 is CASTGLAGSYNEQFF. CDR3 in DNA: TGCGCCAGCACCGGACTAGCGGGATCCTACAATGAGCAGTTCTTC. The V and J genes are TRBV5-1 and TRBJ2-1; TRBD2 agrees at 12 bases. Germline values: CDR1 SGHRS, CDR2 YFSETQ. The J segment lost 1 base and the V segment lost 6 bases, leaving 2 bases of the junction unmatched. The CDR3 sequence is 15 residues long.

A few counts support this clone. This chain links TRBV4-2 with TRBJ2-3; no reliable D call. CDR1 is LGHNA, CDR2 YNFKEQ, per germline. This CDR3 region has 12 residues. V was pared by 1 base and J by 9 bases, with 8 bases between. This CDR3 is CASSQGSATQYF. CDR3 DNA sequence: TGTGCCAGCAGCCAAGGTTCCGCGACGCAGTATTTT.

The genes are TRBV18 and TRBJ1-5; 8 positions match TRBD1. The CDR3 totals 20 residues. The V and J ends lost 5 bases and 1 base, in that order; junction bases with no gene match: 19. CDR1 KGHSH and CDR2 LQKENI come from the germline V gene. DNA for the CDR3: TGTGCCAGCTCATCGTTCCTTATCCGTCGGGACAGGCCAAGCAATCAGCCCCAGCATTTT. Its translation is CASSSFLIRRDRPSNQPQHF.

Worth noting for this clone: At one end the junction does not follow the germline gene, possibly because of a read error. The chain is built from TRBV6-4 and TRBJ2-6; TRBD1 might be the D (5 bases). Germline V gives CDR1 MRHNA, CDR2 SNTAGT. This CDR3 region has 17 residues. The CDR3 DNA reads TGTGCCAGCAGTCCATCTATAGTCCCCTCTGGGGCCAACGGCCTGACTTTC. This encodes CASSPSIVPSGANGLTF.

The chain couples TRBV11-2 to TRBJ2-4; 11 bases align to TRBD2. CDR3 size: 13 residues. CDR1 is SGHAT and CDR2 is FQNNGV in the germline V gene. The ends lost 7 bases at V and 7 bases at J; junction bases unmatched: 3. CDR3 sequence: CASNVAGGNIQYF. CDR3 in DNA: TGTGCCAGCAATGTAGCGGGAGGGAACATTCAGTACTTC. Using reference TRBV11-2 and TRBJ2-4 for the parts outside the CDR3, the full variable domain is EAGVAQSPRYKIIEKRQSVAFWCNPISGHATLYWYQQILGQGPKLLIQFQNNGVVDDSQLPKDRFSAERLKGVDSTLKIQPAKLEDSAVYLCASNVAGGNIQYFGAGTRLSVL.